Presented here are 23 T cell receptor beta chains from one specimen sequenced in a study of graft-versus-host responses after intestinal transplantation. No antigen has been assigned to these receptors. The protocol was immunoSEQ multiplex PCR, while the TCRdb copy is restricted to in-frame clones and leaves out a portion. The sample includes 75,000 to 90,000 clones, 85% to 90% of them seen just once. The specimen was unstimulated CD4+ T cells sorted from spleen or lymph node cells, collected before intestinal transplant. Receptor source: a human donor who received an intestinal transplant.

Here the CDR3 reads CASSWAGNQPQHF. CDR3 sequence (DNA): TGTGCCAGCAGTTGGGCAGGCAATCAGCCCCAGCATTTT. The J gene is TRBJ1-5, the V gene TRBV28; D gene uncertain. Trimming cost V 4 bases and J 2 bases, with 6 bases left between them. This CDR3 has 13 residues. CDR1 is MDHEN, CDR2 SYDVKM, per germline.

This sequence joins TRBV13 and TRBJ2-7, with 10 bases lining up with TRBD1. The germline V gene encodes CDR1 PRHDT and CDR2 FYEKMQ (reference sequence). Germline trimming cut 5 bases from V and 6 bases from J; bases unmatched to any gene: 7. The CDR3 is 14 amino acids. This chain's CDR3 is CASSGRDRGSEQYF. The CDR3 nucleotides are TGTGCCAGCAGCGGCCGGGACAGGGGTAGCGAGCAGTACTTC.

The rearrangement uses TRBV10-1 and TRBJ2-3, with D possibly being TRBD2 (7 bases). Per germline, CDR1 WNHNN and CDR2 SYGVQD (reference sequence). V was clipped by 6 bases and J by 5 bases, with 21 bases between them. This CDR3 spans 16 amino acids. In DNA, the CDR3 is TGCGCCAGCAGCCCCATAGGGGGGGGCCGTGAAGATACGCAGTATTTT. Translating gives CASSPIGGGREDTQYF.

The CDR3 loop reads CASSLASYVTEAFF. The CDR3 DNA reads as TGTGCCAGCAGCTTAGCGTCCTATGTCACTGAAGCTTTCTTT. The chain carries TRBV11-2 and TRBJ1-1; D is undetermined. Germline CDR1 is SGHAT and CDR2 is FQNNGV. The V end lost 1 base, the J end lost 4 bases, and 10 bases lay between the germline ends. This CDR3 region has 14 residues.

The V and J genes are TRBV4-1 and TRBJ1-4, with D unclear. The V end was cut by 2 bases, the J end by 5 bases, with 12 bases between. CDR3 length: 15 amino acids. Germline CDR1 and CDR2: MGHRA and YSYEKL. Here the CDR3 reads CASSQSILVNEKLFF. Here the CDR3 DNA reads TGCGCCAGCAGCCAAAGCATATTGGTAAATGAAAAACTGTTTTTT.

The CDR3 coding sequence is TGTGCCAGCAGTGAAGTCGGTCAGGGGACTGAAGCTTTCTTT. This codes for CASSEVGQGTEAFF. The V gene is TRBV2, the J gene TRBJ1-1, with D maybe TRBD1 (6 bases). The V gene lost 1 base and the J gene lost 5 bases, with 11 bases spanning the gap. This CDR3 contains 14 residues. The germline gives CDR1 SNHLY, CDR2 FYNNEI.

The chain recombines TRBV6-1 with TRBJ2-5; TRBD2 is a possible D gene (6 bases). The CDR3 spans 16 residues. CDR1 and CDR2 (germline): MNHNS, SASEGT. The V end lost 4 bases, the J end lost 2 bases, and 17 bases lay between the germline ends. CDR3 sequence reads: CASSVLLANQQETQYF. The CDR3 nucleotides are TGTGCCAGCAGTGTCCTTCTAGCGAACCAGCAAGAGACCCAGTACTTC.

V and J are TRBV6-1 and TRBJ2-1; the D gene is possibly TRBD2 (5 bases). Germline V gives CDR1 MNHNS, CDR2 SASEGT. Trimming stripped 5 bases from V and 7 bases from J, with 9 bases between. CDR3 size: 12 residues. The DNA of the CDR3 is TGTGCCAGCAGTAGAGGGTCGAATGAGCAGTTCTTC. Residues: CASSRGSNEQFF.

This clone was observed once. The chain employs TRBV4-2 and TRBJ2-4; the match to TRBD2 covers 8 bases. After removal of 0 bases from V and 7 bases from J, the junction contained 5 bases not matched to a gene. CDR1 LGHNA and CDR2 YNFKEQ come from the germline V gene. This CDR3 is built from 15 residues. This CDR3 reads CASSQDGGGTNIQYF. CDR3 DNA sequence: TGTGCCAGCAGCCAAGACGGCGGGGGGACGAACATTCAGTACTTC.

The chain employs TRBV29-1 and TRBJ2-7; D perhaps matches TRBD2 (6 bases). Trimming cost V 2 bases and J 5 bases, with 16 bases left between them. The V gene's germline CDR1 is SQVTM and CDR2 ANQGSEA. CDR3 size: 14 residues. The CDR3 DNA is TGCAGCGTTGAATTGAGCGGGCAGGCCCACGAGCAGTACTTC. Its protein product is CSVELSGQAHEQYF.

J is TRBJ2-7 and V is TRBV27; the match to TRBD1 covers 10 bases. The length of the CDR3 is 15 residues. J lost 7 bases, V lost 8 bases, and 14 bases had no gene match. The germline V gene encodes CDR1 MNHEY and CDR2 SMNVEV (reference sequence). CDR3 protein: CASARTGGQGVEQYF. CDR3 DNA: TGTGCCAGCGCTAGGACGGGAGGACAGGGGGTAGAGCAGTACTTC.

In this sample, this clone turned up once. This chain connects TRBV7-6 to TRBJ2-3; 14 nucleotides line up with TRBD2. CDR3 length: 18 amino acids. In germline, CDR1 is SGHVS, CDR2 FNYEAQ. V lost 1 base to trimming and J lost 4 bases; unmatched junction nucleotides: 7. CDR3 amino acids: CASSLGSRLAGGSDTQYF. In nucleotides, the CDR3 is TGTGCCAGCAGCTTAGGGTCGAGACTAGCGGGAGGGTCAGATACGCAGTATTTT.

This sequence joins TRBV4-1 and TRBJ2-2; the match to TRBD2 covers 8 bases. J was trimmed by 5 bases and V by 2 bases; bases with no gene match: 4. Germline V gene lookup returns CDR1 MGHRA and CDR2 YSYEKL. CDR3 length: 15 residues. The CDR3 here is CASSQSGSGTGELFF. Here the CDR3 DNA reads TGCGCCAGCAGCCAAAGCGGGAGTGGAACCGGGGAGCTGTTTTTT.

The rearrangement links TRBV7-9 to TRBJ1-3; D might be TRBD1 (6 bases). The CDR3 is 18 amino acids. The V and J ends lost 1 base and 0 bases respectively, with 16 bases between them. CDR1 and CDR2 from the germline V gene are SEHNR and FQNEAQ (reference sequence). CDR3 coding DNA: TGTGCCAGCAGCTTAGATGGAGACAGGCCGAGCTCTGGAAACACCATATATTTT. This sequence encodes CASSLDGDRPSSGNTIYF.

CDR3 nucleotide sequence: TGTGCCAGCAGCTTTCAGGGTCAGTCGAACACCGGGGAGCTGTTTTTT. It is translated as CASSFQGQSNTGELFF. This chain uses TRBV11-2 with TRBJ2-2, with D possibly being TRBD1 (5 bases). Germline V lookup: CDR1 SGHAT, CDR2 FQNNGV. The CDR3 consists of 16 residues. The germline V and J ends were trimmed by 3 bases and 0 bases, with 11 bases remaining between them.

The chain joins TRBV27 to TRBJ1-1; D might be TRBD1 (5 bases). Per the germline V gene, CDR1 is MNHEY and CDR2 is SMNVEV (reference sequence). Trimming removed 4 bases at V and 5 bases at J, with 8 bases between. This CDR3 is built from 12 residues. The CDR3 protein is CASSSGGTEAFF. The CDR3 nucleotides read TGTGCCAGCAGTTCGGGGGGGACTGAAGCTTTCTTT.

This chain connects TRBV6-1 to TRBJ2-7; weak D call: TRBD1 (6 bases). V was pared by 2 bases and J by 2 bases, with 19 bases between. The CDR3 is 17 residues long. The germline V gene encodes CDR1 MNHNS and CDR2 SASEGT. CDR3 sequence: CASSEPDRDTGTYEQYF. The CDR3 DNA follows: TGTGCCAGCAGTGAACCGGACCGGGACACAGGAACCTACGAGCAGTACTTC.

This clone was seen more than once but under ten times. The chain joins TRBV19 to TRBJ2-1; 7 bases fit TRBD2. The CDR3 is made up of 15 amino acids. The V gene end was trimmed by 2 bases and the J gene end by 9 bases; junction bases not matched to a gene: 10. Germline loops: CDR1 LNHDA, CDR2 SQIVND (reference sequence). CDR3 sequence: CASSIPSGAVGEQFF. For the CDR3, the DNA is TGTGCCAGTAGTATACCCAGCGGGGCAGTAGGTGAGCAGTTCTTC.

The V call is TRBV7-2, the J call TRBJ1-5; D gene ambiguous. Trimming pared 5 bases from V and 4 bases from J, leaving 9 bases between. The CDR3 is 13 amino acids. CDR1 SGHTA and CDR2 FQGNSA come from the germline V gene. CDR3 sequence (DNA): TGTGCCAGCAGCACCAGGACTAATCAGCCCCAGCATTTT. Amino acids: CASSTRTNQPQHF.

The chain combines TRBV5-4 with TRBJ1-1; 9 bases line up with TRBD1. The CDR3 sequence is 15 residues long. J was trimmed by 2 bases and V by 1 base; bases with no gene match: 3. Germline V gene lookup returns CDR1 SGHNT and CDR2 YYREEE (reference sequence). The DNA for the CDR3 is TGTGCCAGCAGCTTGACGGGACAGGGAAACACTGAAGCTTTCTTT. As protein: CASSLTGQGNTEAFF.

This chain connects TRBV9 to TRBJ2-6; 7 positions agree with TRBD2. With 2 bases clipped from V and 5 bases from J, the junction kept 7 bases outside the gene matches. Germline V gene data show CDR1 as SGDLS and CDR2 as YYNGEE. The CDR3 sequence is 16 residues long. CDR3 sequence: CASSVAAGVRANVLTF. The CDR3 DNA is TGTGCCAGCAGCGTGGCGGCGGGAGTCAGGGCCAACGTCCTGACTTTC.

V gene TRBV5-1 combines with J gene TRBJ1-5; no reliable D call. The germline gives CDR1 SGHRS, CDR2 YFSETQ. V lost 0 bases and J lost 4, with 5 bases in between. The CDR3 spans 13 residues. The CDR3 protein is CASSLVGNQPQHF. The CDR3 region has the DNA TGCGCCAGCAGCTTGGTCGGGAATCAGCCCCAGCATTTT.

V is TRBV28 and J is TRBJ2-2, with 8 bases fitting TRBD1. This CDR3 comprises 15 residues. Germline V lookup: CDR1 MDHEN, CDR2 SYDVKM. Trimming cost V 10 bases and J 3 bases; bases outside gene matches: 10. The CDR3 here is CATRQGSFYTGELFF. In DNA form, the CDR3 reads TGTGCCACCCGACAGGGGTCCTTTTACACCGGGGAGCTGTTTTTT.